The T cell receptor beta chain described here comes from a study of vaccination and CD4 T cells after COVID-19. At the level of the study: Vaccinees got either two BNT162b2 doses or two mRNA-1273 doses. With a range of 35 to 161, the median interval from diagnosis to drawing post-COVID samples was approximately 91 days.

Study-wide results and caveats: Spike mono-reactivity was found in 304 of 307 vaccine-specific clones from convalescent patients.

Treatment indicated: roughly 10-day PBMC culture with coronavirus spike peptide pools or control peptides (ViraFEST assay). Gathering of the CD4+ T cells, from the unexposed donor, took place before the COVID-19 pandemic (2011-2018). PBMCs, plated at roughly 2 million per well, were grown in the presence of around 10 IU/ml IL-2 and about 10 ug/ml peptide pools. From germline, CDR1 is MDHEN and CDR2 SYDVKM. The CDR3 is 17 amino acids. V was cut by 4 bases and J by 1 base, with 18 bases left in between. This clonotype was detected a few times. Its matching antigen is unknown. With the Oncomine TCR Beta short-read assay, DNA from cultured CD4+ T cells was sequenced. TCRdb fed the PCR reads into MiXCR, producing one record per CDR3 protein. The profile covers thousands of distinct CDR3 sequences, with around 50% appearing a single time and around 43% taken by the ten largest.

This chain uses TRBV28 with TRBJ2-3; D gene ambiguous. Sample: CD4+ T cells from blood, cultured in vitro. The clonotype was recovered from a human donor in good health. The CDR3, as DNA: TGTGCCAGCAGTTACCCTGGACCCGGAGAGGGCACAGATACGCAGTATTTT. Amino acid sequence: CASSYPGPGEGTDTQYF. Together with reference TRBV28 and TRBJ2-3, the CDR3 gives the full variable domain: DVKVTQSSRYLVKRTGEKVFLECVQDMDHENMFWYRQDPGLGLRLIYFSYDVKMKEKGDIPEGYSVSREKKERFSLILESASTNQTSMYLCASSYPGPGEGTDTQYFGPGTRLTVL.